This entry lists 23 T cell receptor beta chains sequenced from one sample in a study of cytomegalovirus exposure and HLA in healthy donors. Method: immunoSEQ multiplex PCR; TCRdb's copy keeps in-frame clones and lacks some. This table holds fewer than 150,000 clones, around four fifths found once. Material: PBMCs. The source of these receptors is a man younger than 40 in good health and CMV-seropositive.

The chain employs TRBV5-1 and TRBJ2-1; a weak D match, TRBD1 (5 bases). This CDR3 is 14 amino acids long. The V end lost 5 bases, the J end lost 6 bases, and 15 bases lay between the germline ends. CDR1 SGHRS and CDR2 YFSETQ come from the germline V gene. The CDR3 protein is CASSGIGQGNEQFF. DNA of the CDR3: TGCGCCAGCAGTGGAATAGGGCAGGGCAATGAGCAGTTCTTC.

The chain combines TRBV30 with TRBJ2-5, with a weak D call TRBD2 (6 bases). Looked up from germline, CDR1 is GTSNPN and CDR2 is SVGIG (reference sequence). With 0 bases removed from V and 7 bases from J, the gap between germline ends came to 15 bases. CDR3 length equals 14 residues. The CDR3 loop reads CAWSVQVLGGTQYF. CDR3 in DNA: TGTGCCTGGAGTGTACAAGTACTGGGGGGGACCCAGTACTTC.

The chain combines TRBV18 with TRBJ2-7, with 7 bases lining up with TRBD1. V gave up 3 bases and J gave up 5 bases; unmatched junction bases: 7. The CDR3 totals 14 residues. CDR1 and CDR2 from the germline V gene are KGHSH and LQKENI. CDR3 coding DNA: TGTGCCAGCTCACCCTCGACAGGGTTAAACGAGCAGTACTTC. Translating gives CASSPSTGLNEQYF.

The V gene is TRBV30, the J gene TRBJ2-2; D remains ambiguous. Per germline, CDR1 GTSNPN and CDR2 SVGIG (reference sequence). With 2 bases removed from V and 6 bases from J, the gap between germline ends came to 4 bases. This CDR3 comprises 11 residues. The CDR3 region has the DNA TGTGCCTGGAGTAGAGCCGGGGAGCTGTTTTTT. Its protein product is CAWSRAGELFF.

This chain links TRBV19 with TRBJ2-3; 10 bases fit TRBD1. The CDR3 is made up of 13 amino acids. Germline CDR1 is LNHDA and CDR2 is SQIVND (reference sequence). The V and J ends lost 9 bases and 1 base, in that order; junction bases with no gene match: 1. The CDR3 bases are TGTGCCAGCGGGACAGGGGGCACAGATACGCAGTATTTT. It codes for CASGTGGTDTQYF.

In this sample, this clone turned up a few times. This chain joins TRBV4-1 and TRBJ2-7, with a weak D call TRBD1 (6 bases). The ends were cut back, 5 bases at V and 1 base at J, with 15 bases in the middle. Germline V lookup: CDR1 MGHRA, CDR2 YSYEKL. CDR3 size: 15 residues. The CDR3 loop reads CASSYSRGPSYEQYF. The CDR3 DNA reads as TGCGCCAGCAGCTACAGCAGGGGCCCGTCCTACGAGCAGTACTTC.

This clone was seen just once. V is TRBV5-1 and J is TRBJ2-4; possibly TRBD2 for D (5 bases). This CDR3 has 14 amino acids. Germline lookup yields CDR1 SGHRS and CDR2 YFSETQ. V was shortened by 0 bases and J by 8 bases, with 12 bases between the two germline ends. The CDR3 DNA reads TGCGCCAGCAGCTTGGGCGGAGGCCTTGACATTCAGTACTTC. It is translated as CASSLGGGLDIQYF.

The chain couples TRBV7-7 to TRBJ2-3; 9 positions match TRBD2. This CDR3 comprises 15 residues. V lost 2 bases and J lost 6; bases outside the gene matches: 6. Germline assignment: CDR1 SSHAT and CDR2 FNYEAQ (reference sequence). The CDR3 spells CASSLTGLARDTQYF. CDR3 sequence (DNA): TGTGCCAGCAGCTTAACGGGACTAGCCCGGGATACGCAGTATTTT.

The DNA of the CDR3 is TGTGCCAGTAATAGCGGGAATCGGACCGGGGAGCTGTTTTTT. Amino acids: CASNSGNRTGELFF. The genes are TRBV6-1 and TRBJ2-2, with 8 positions matching TRBD2. The CDR3 has 14 amino acids. Unmatched junction bases numbered 8, after V lost 9 bases and J lost 5 bases. Germline CDR1 is MNHNS and CDR2 is SASEGT.

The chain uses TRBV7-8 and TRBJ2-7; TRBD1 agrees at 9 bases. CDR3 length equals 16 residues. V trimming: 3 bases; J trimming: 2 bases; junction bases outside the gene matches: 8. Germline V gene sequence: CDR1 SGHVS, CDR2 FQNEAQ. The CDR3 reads CASSLSTGTGPYEQYF. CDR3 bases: TGTGCCAGCAGCTTGTCAACCGGGACAGGGCCCTACGAGCAGTACTTC.

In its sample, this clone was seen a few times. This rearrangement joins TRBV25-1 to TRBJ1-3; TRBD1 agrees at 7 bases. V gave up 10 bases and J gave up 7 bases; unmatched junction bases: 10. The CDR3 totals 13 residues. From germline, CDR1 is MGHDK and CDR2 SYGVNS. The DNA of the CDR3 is TGTGCCACCCGGACAGGCGAACGGAACACCATATATTTT. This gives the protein CATRTGERNTIYF. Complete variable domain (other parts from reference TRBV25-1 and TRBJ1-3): EADIYQTPRYLVIGTGKKITLECSQTMGHDKMYWYQQDPGMELHLIHYSYGVNSTEKGDLSSESTVSRIRTEHFPLTLESARPSHTSQYLCATRTGERNTIYFGEGSWLTVV.

CDR3 sequence (DNA): TGTGCCAACCCTCGGGGTTCTGCACTCTACGAGCAGTACTTC. Encoded protein: CANPRGSALYEQYF. The V call is TRBV21-1, the J call TRBJ2-7; the D call TRBD2 from the table was never checked on the DNA. TRBV21-1 is deemed a pseudogene. The CDR3 has 14 residues.

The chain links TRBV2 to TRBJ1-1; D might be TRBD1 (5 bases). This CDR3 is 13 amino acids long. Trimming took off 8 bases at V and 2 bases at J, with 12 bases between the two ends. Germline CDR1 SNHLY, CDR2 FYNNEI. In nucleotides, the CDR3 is TGTGCCAGCCTAAGACAGACCAACACTGAAGCTTTCTTT. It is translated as CASLRQTNTEAFF.

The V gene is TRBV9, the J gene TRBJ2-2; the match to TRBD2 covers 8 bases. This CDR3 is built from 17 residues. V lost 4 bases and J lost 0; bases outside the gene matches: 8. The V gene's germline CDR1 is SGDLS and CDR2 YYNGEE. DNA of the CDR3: TGTGCCAGCAGCCCGGGGGGCGGGGGGACGAACACCGGGGAGCTGTTTTTT. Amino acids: CASSPGGGGTNTGELFF. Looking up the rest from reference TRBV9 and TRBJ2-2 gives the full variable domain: DSGVTQTPKHLITATGQRVTLRCSPRSGDLSVYWYQQSLDQGLQFLIQYYNGEERAKGNILERFSAQQFPDLHSELNLSSLELGDSALYFCASSPGGGGTNTGELFFGEGSRLTVL.

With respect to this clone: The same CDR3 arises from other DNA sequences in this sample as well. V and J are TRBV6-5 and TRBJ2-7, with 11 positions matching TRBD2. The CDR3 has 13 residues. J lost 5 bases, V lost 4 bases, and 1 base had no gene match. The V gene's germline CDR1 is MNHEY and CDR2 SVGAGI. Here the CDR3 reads CASSLAGGNEQYF. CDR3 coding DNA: TGTGCCAGCAGTTTAGCGGGGGGGAACGAGCAGTACTTC.

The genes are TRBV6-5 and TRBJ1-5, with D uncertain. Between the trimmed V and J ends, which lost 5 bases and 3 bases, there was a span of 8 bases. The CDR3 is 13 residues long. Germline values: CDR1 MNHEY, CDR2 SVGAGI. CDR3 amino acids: CASSDLDNQPQHF. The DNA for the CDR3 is TGTGCCAGCAGTGACTTAGACAATCAGCCCCAGCATTTT.

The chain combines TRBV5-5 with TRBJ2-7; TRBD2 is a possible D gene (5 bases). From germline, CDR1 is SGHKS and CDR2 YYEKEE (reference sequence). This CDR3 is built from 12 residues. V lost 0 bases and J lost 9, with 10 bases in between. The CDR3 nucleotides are TGTGCCAGCAGCTTGGGCGGGCTAAGGCAGTACTTC. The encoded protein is CASSLGGLRQYF.

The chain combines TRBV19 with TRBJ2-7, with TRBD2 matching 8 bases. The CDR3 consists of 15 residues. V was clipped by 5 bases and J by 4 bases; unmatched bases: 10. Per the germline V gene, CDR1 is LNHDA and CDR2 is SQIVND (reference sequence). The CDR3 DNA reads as TGTGCCAGTAGTCAGCCGGAGCGGGAGAGTTACGAGCAGTACTTC. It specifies CASSQPERESYEQYF. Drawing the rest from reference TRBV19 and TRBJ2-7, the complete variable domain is DGGITQSPKYLFRKEGQNVTLSCEQNLNHDAMYWYRQDPGQGLRLIYYSQIVNDFQKGDIAEGYSVSREKKESFPLTVTSAQKNPTAFYLCASSQPERESYEQYFGPGTRLTVT.

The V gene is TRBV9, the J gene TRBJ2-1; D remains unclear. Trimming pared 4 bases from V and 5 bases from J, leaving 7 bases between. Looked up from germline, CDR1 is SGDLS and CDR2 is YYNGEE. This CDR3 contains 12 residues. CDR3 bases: TGTGCCAGCAGCTTCCGCGACAATGAGCAGTTCTTC. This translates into CASSFRDNEQFF.

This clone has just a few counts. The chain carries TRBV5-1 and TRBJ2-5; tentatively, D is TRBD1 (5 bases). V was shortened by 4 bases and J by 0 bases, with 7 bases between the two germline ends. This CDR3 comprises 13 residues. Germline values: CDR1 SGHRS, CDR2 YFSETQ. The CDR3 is CASSPDNQETQYF. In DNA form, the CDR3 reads TGCGCCAGCAGCCCGGACAACCAAGAGACCCAGTACTTC.

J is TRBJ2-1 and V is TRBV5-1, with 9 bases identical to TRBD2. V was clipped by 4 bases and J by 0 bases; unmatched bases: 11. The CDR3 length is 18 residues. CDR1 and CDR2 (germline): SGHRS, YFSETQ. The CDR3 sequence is CASSTRLAERSSYNEQFF. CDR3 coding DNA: TGCGCCAGCAGCACACGACTAGCGGAAAGGAGCTCCTACAATGAGCAGTTCTTC.

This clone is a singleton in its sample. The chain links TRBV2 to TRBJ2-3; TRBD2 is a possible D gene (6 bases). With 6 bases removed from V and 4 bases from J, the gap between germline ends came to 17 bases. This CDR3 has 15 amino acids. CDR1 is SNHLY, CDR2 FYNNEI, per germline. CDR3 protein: CASSPRRAVPDTQYF. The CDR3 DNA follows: TGTGCCAGCAGCCCCAGGAGGGCAGTGCCAGATACGCAGTATTTT.

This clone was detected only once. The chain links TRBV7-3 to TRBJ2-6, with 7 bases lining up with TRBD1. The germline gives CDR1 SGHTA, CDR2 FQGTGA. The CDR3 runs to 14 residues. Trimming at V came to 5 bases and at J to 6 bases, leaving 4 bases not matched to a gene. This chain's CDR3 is CASSPQGLANVLTF. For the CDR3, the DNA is TGTGCCAGCAGCCCACAGGGGCTGGCCAACGTCCTGACTTTC.